This TCR beta chain came from a study of technical replicates of blood from a few donors (dated by TCRdb to 2017 to 2019). The library was made by the immunoSEQ multiplex PCR assay. As stored in TCRdb, this immuneACCESS dataset retains in-frame rearrangements with V and J assigned. A fraction of the clones does not appear; measured against another copy, unresolved V genes explain less than half of the discrepancy, and the remainder lacks a known reason. The sample profile shows under 95,000 clones; approximately 94% of them were found once. Jointly, the top ten make up around 0.25% of the sample. Details on this clone: What antigen it recognizes has not been identified. No base quality information exists; no much larger clone differs at one position.

There are 14 amino acids in the CDR3, from cysteine to phenylalanine inclusive. The retained sequence is limited to the CDR3, 42 bases, with the frame set at the first base. CDR1 SQVTM and CDR2 ANQGSEA are derived from the germline V gene. Trimming accounts for 5 bases at V and 2 bases at J, while the number of junction bases matched to no gene is 3. Recombination connected TRBV29-1 to TRBJ2-2, with 9 bases aligning to TRBD2. The material sequenced was T cells isolated from PBMCs. The sequence was collected from a human donor in good health. The CDR3 protein is CSVRTSVNTGELFF. The DNA sequence follows: TGCAGCGTTAGGACTAGCGTCAACACCGGGGAGCTGTTTTTT.